The 27 T cell receptor beta chains reported below all come from one sample, sequenced in a study of T cells after somatic rescue of genetic block. Some clones are missing from TCRdb's copy, which holds only in-frame ones; the method was immunoSEQ multiplex PCR. The sample holds roughly 110,000 clones, about nine tenths seen once. Material: peripheral blood mononuclear cells (PBMCs). Receptors were obtained from a woman aged 18-30 years.

The count of this clone is one. The J gene is TRBJ1-4, the V gene TRBV7-9, with unresolved D. The CDR3 totals 14 residues. Trimming shortened V by 3 bases and J by 0 bases, and 5 bases separated the two germline ends. CDR1 is SEHNR and CDR2 is FQNEAQ in the germline V gene (reference sequence). CDR3 nucleotides: TGTGCCAGCAGCTTGGGCGCAACTAATGAAAAACTGTTTTTT. Translating it yields CASSLGATNEKLFF.

This clone has more than one count but fewer than ten. V is TRBV5-4 and J is TRBJ1-2, with D unresolved. V was shortened by 6 bases and J by 5 bases, with 11 bases between the two germline ends. Germline CDR1 reads SGHNT; CDR2 reads YYREEE (reference sequence). This CDR3 comprises 12 residues. CDR3 DNA: TGTGCCAGCACCTCCCCTGGGTATGGCTACACCTTC. Its translation is CASTSPGYGYTF.

This clone showed up just once. CDR3 loop: CAWSGPTDTGELFF. CDR3 bases: TGTGCCTGGAGTGGGCCTACGGACACCGGGGAGCTGTTTTTT. The chain is built from TRBV30 and TRBJ2-2; D is unresolved. CDR1 GTSNPN and CDR2 SVGIG come from the germline V gene (reference sequence). V was cut by 1 base and J by 3 bases, with 9 bases left in between. This CDR3 is 14 amino acids long.

The V and J genes are TRBV18 and TRBJ1-1; D is unclear. Trimming pared 0 bases from V and 0 bases from J, leaving 8 bases between. Germline assignment: CDR1 KGHSH and CDR2 LQKENI. The CDR3 extends over 15 amino acids. The CDR3 region is CASSPPNTMNTEAFF. CDR3 sequence (DNA): TGTGCCAGCTCACCACCGAATACTATGAACACTGAAGCTTTCTTT.

The V gene is TRBV27, the J gene TRBJ1-1; TRBD1 agrees at 8 bases. CDR1 and CDR2 (germline): MNHEY, SMNVEV (reference sequence). The CDR3 sequence is 15 residues long. V shed 6 bases and J 3 bases; nucleotides not matched to a gene: 9. CDR3 sequence (DNA): TGTGCCAGCAGCGTTCGGGGACAGGAAGACACTGAAGCTTTCTTT. Translated, it gives CASSVRGQEDTEAFF.

The chain combines TRBV11-1 with TRBJ2-5, with 11 bases lining up with TRBD2. V lost 3 bases, J lost 2 bases, and 2 bases stayed unmatched. CDR1 is SGHAT and CDR2 is FQDESV in the germline V gene (reference sequence). This CDR3 contains 15 residues. CDR3 amino acids: CASSLLAGGQETQYF. Here the CDR3 DNA reads TGTGCCAGCAGCTTGCTAGCGGGGGGACAAGAGACCCAGTACTTC.

The rearrangement links TRBV7-3 to TRBJ1-1, with a tentative D call TRBD1 (6 bases). Trimming left V 5 bases short and J 0 bases short, with 13 bases between. Germline V lookup: CDR1 SGHTA, CDR2 FQGTGA. CDR3 size: 15 residues. As DNA, the CDR3 is TGTGCCAGCAGCCGGGACAACCACATGAACACTGAAGCTTTCTTT. Translation gives CASSRDNHMNTEAFF. Looking up the rest from reference TRBV7-3 and TRBJ1-1 gives the full variable domain: GAGVSQTPSNKVTEKGKYVELRCDPISGHTALYWYRQSLGQGPEFLIYFQGTGAADDSGLPNDRFFAVRPEGSVSTLKIQRTERGDSAVYLCASSRDNHMNTEAFFGQGTRLTVV.

J is TRBJ2-7 and V is TRBV18, with 8 bases lining up with TRBD1. This CDR3 has 14 residues. Germline V gene data show CDR1 as KGHSH and CDR2 as LQKENI. V lost 4 bases, J lost 0 bases, and 2 bases stayed unmatched. CDR3 sequence: CASSRQGASYEQYF. The DNA for the CDR3 is TGTGCCAGCTCACGGCAGGGGGCCTCCTACGAGCAGTACTTC.

This chain links TRBV7-9 with TRBJ2-1; D is uncertain. Germline CDR1 reads SEHNR; CDR2 reads FQNEAQ (reference sequence). Trimming took 1 base from V and 7 from J, leaving 5 bases between them. The length of the CDR3 is 12 residues. Written as DNA, the CDR3 is TGTGCCAGCAGCTTAGGGGCTAATGAGCAGTTCTTC. The encoded protein is CASSLGANEQFF.

The CDR3 sequence is CASSIEGVWNQPQHF. CDR3 sequence (DNA): TGTGCCAGTAGTATAGAGGGGGTTTGGAATCAGCCCCAGCATTTT. The V and J genes are TRBV19 and TRBJ1-5, with a possible D match to TRBD1 (5 bases). The CDR3 is 15 residues long. Germline CDR1 reads LNHDA; CDR2 reads SQIVND (reference sequence). V lost 0 bases and J 4 bases, leaving 10 bases between the germline ends.

The V call is TRBV21-1, the J call TRBJ1-5. TRBV21-1 is labeled a pseudogene. There are 14 residues in the CDR3. CDR3 amino acids: CASSKLSGGQPQHF. The CDR3 DNA reads TGTGCCAGCAGCAAATTAAGCGGGGGTCAGCCCCAGCATTTT.

The V and J genes are TRBV19 and TRBJ2-2; D gene uncertain. V gave up 3 bases and J gave up 4 bases, with 6 bases separating them. Germline values: CDR1 LNHDA, CDR2 SQIVND (reference sequence). This CDR3 comprises 13 residues. For the CDR3, the DNA is TGTGCCAGTAGTATCACAGTCACCGGGGAGCTGTTTTTT. Its translation is CASSITVTGELFF.

The chain links TRBV5-4 to TRBJ1-1; maybe TRBD1 (6 bases). Trimming pared 3 bases from V and 0 bases from J, leaving 12 bases between. The germline CDR1 and CDR2 sequences are SGHNT and YYREEE (reference sequence). The CDR3 sequence is 15 residues long. The CDR3 loop reads CASSSPTGMNTEAFF. Here the CDR3 DNA reads TGTGCCAGCAGCTCACCCACAGGGATGAACACTGAAGCTTTCTTT.

The chain couples TRBV10-3 to TRBJ1-2, with D unresolved. The CDR3 consists of 13 residues. V was shortened by 8 bases and J by 8 bases, with 18 bases between the two germline ends. Looked up from germline, CDR1 is ENHRY and CDR2 is SYGVKD. This chain's CDR3 is CAIAPRAGEGYTF. The DNA for the CDR3 is TGTGCCATCGCACCCCGGGCAGGAGAAGGCTACACCTTC.

In its sample, this clone was seen a few times. V usage is TRBV7-6 and J usage is TRBJ1-6; 8 nucleotides line up with TRBD1. The CDR3 has 13 residues. The V and J ends lost 5 bases and 10 bases, in that order; junction bases with no gene match: 4. Germline values: CDR1 SGHVS, CDR2 FNYEAQ. The CDR3 spells CASSQQGDSPLHF. The DNA for the CDR3 is TGTGCCAGCAGCCAACAGGGGGACTCACCCCTCCACTTT.

Here the CDR3 DNA reads TGTGCCACCGGAGGAACGGGGCCAGGGGGCAAGGGCCTTAACTATGGCTACACCTTC. The encoded protein is CATGGTGPGGKGLNYGYTF. The V and J genes are TRBV15 and TRBJ1-2; 8 positions agree with TRBD1. Germline lookup yields CDR1 LNHNV and CDR2 YYDKDF (reference sequence). V lost 8 bases to trimming and J lost 1 base; unmatched junction nucleotides: 21. This CDR3 comprises 19 residues. Full variable domain (missing parts from reference TRBV15 and TRBJ1-2): DAMVIQNPRYQVTQFGKPVTLSCSQTLNHNVMYWYQQKSSQAPKLLFHYYDKDFNNEADTPDNFQSRRPNTSFCFLDIRSPGLGDTAMYLCATGGTGPGGKGLNYGYTFGSGTRLTVV.

The chain couples TRBV6-1 to TRBJ1-2, with unresolved D. The CDR3 has 15 residues. Germline-derived CDR1 and CDR2 are MNHNS and SASEGT. V was cut by 4 bases and J by 3 bases, with 15 bases left in between. The CDR3 sequence is CASSATGLRDYGYTF. In DNA, the CDR3 is TGTGCCAGCAGTGCCACGGGGTTAAGGGACTATGGCTACACCTTC.

V is TRBV10-3 and J is TRBJ1-1; weak D call: TRBD1 (5 bases). Germline loops: CDR1 ENHRY, CDR2 SYGVKD. The CDR3 is 15 amino acids. V was cut by 6 bases and J by 4 bases, with 18 bases left in between. DNA of the CDR3: TGTGCCATCAGAGCGCTGGACATTGAGGGCACTGAAGCTTTCTTT. Amino acids: CAIRALDIEGTEAFF.

The rearrangement uses TRBV6-6 and TRBJ1-5, with 9 nucleotides matching TRBD1. Looked up from germline, CDR1 is MNHNY and CDR2 is SVGAGI (reference sequence). The CDR3 contains 16 residues. V gave up 5 bases and J gave up 2 bases; unmatched junction bases: 7. CDR3 sequence reads: CASSRDRAKGNQPQHF. CDR3 DNA sequence: TGTGCCAGCAGTAGGGACAGGGCCAAGGGCAATCAGCCCCAGCATTTT.

The rearrangement uses TRBV19 and TRBJ1-1, with D possibly TRBD1 on 5 matching bases. This CDR3 has 15 residues. Trimming removed 4 bases from V and 0 bases from J, with 12 bases in between. Germline CDR1 is LNHDA and CDR2 is SQIVND (reference sequence). The CDR3 DNA follows: TGTGCCAGTAGTACGCGACAGAGTTTGAACACTGAAGCTTTCTTT. This sequence encodes CASSTRQSLNTEAFF. The entire variable domain, with the rest obtained from reference TRBV19 and TRBJ1-1, is as follows: DGGITQSPKYLFRKEGQNVTLSCEQNLNHDAMYWYRQDPGQGLRLIYYSQIVNDFQKGDIAEGYSVSREKKESFPLTVTSAQKNPTAFYLCASSTRQSLNTEAFFGQGTRLTVV.

The chain carries TRBV5-4 and TRBJ2-7, with a weak D call TRBD1 (6 bases). Trimming took 1 base from V and 0 from J, leaving 14 bases between them. Looked up from germline, CDR1 is SGHNT and CDR2 is YYREEE (reference sequence). The CDR3 is made up of 16 amino acids. CDR3 in amino acids: CASSLYRDTFSYEQYF. In DNA form, the CDR3 reads TGTGCCAGCAGCTTGTATCGGGACACCTTCTCCTACGAGCAGTACTTC.

Written as DNA, the CDR3 is TGTGCCAGTAGTAAAGGGACAGGGGGGAACACTGAAGCTTTCTTT. Protein: CASSKGTGGNTEAFF. This rearrangement joins TRBV19 to TRBJ1-1, with TRBD1 matching over 11 bases. The ends lost 4 bases at V and 1 base at J; junction bases unmatched: 2. The CDR3 spans 15 residues. Per germline, CDR1 LNHDA and CDR2 SQIVND (reference sequence).

The chain joins TRBV27 to TRBJ2-3; D possibly corresponds to TRBD1 (6 bases). V lost 6 bases to trimming and J lost 5 bases, with 9 bases between them. Looked up from germline, CDR1 is MNHEY and CDR2 is SMNVEV (reference sequence). CDR3 length: 12 residues. CDR3 loop: CASRYREDTQYF. CDR3 in DNA: TGTGCCAGCAGGTACAGGGAAGATACGCAGTATTTT.

The chain combines TRBV18 with TRBJ1-1; D call uncertain. Germline CDR1 and CDR2: KGHSH and LQKENI. V was clipped by 6 bases and J by 1 base, with 12 bases between them. The CDR3 runs 14 residues. The CDR3 nucleotides read TGTGCCAGCTCCCGGGGAGACGCGAACACTGAAGCTTTCTTT. Translating it yields CASSRGDANTEAFF.

This chain connects TRBV28 to TRBJ1-6; 7 bases are shared with TRBD1. Germline assignment: CDR1 MDHEN and CDR2 SYDVKM. The CDR3 totals 16 residues. With 5 bases clipped from V and 9 bases from J, the junction kept 13 bases outside the gene matches. Written as DNA, the CDR3 is TGTGCCAGCAGTCCCAGCACAGGGGCCGTTGCTTCACCCCTCCACTTT. Translated, it gives CASSPSTGAVASPLHF.

The V and J genes are TRBV10-3 and TRBJ1-5; a weak D match, TRBD1 (5 bases). This CDR3 is built from 14 residues. CDR1 is ENHRY, CDR2 SYGVKD, per germline. V gave up 9 bases and J gave up 7 bases, with 19 bases separating them. The CDR3 DNA reads TGTGCCATTGGGGGGGGTTACAACAGCCAGCCCCAGCATTTT. Encoded protein: CAIGGGYNSQPQHF.

CDR3 region: CASSLGAPQNYGYTF. CDR3 in DNA: TGCGCCAGCAGCTTGGGGGCACCTCAAAACTATGGCTACACCTTC. V and J are TRBV5-1 and TRBJ1-2, with D hard to call. Germline V CDR1 and CDR2: SGHRS, YFSETQ. The CDR3 consists of 15 residues. V was trimmed by 0 bases and J by 2 bases, leaving 11 bases between them. The full variable domain, completed using reference TRBV5-1 and TRBJ1-2, is KAGVTQTPRYLIKTRGQQVTLSCSPISGHRSVSWYQQTPGQGLQFLFEYFSETQRNKGNFPGRFSGRQFSNSRSEMNVSTLELGDSALYLCASSLGAPQNYGYTFGSGTRLTVV.